These 2 T cell receptor beta chains came from one sample sequenced in a study of T-cell reconstitution after alpha-beta-depleted transplantation in children. Preparation of the TCRbeta library involved a method that used unique molecular identifiers. TCRdb re-derived calls from the PCR reads in MiXCR, one entry per CDR3 protein. The sample consists of 600,000 to 800,000 distinct CDR3 sequences, around 12% of them appearing once. The sequencing used PBMCs, collected before TCRalphabeta/CD19-depleted stem cell transplant. These receptors were obtained from a girl aged 2-10 years with congenital amegakaryocytic thrombocytopenia, due to receive a stem cell transplant.

This rearrangement joins TRBV28 to TRBJ2-5; 7 positions agree with TRBD2. Germline lookup yields CDR1 MDHEN and CDR2 SYDVKM. With V trimmed by 3 bases and J by 1 base, 5 bases remained unmatched. The CDR3 has 15 amino acids. In DNA, the CDR3 is TGTGCCAGCAGTTTCGTAGCGGGCCTCCAAGAGACCCAGTACTTC. This gives the protein CASSFVAGLQETQYF.

Many counts were recorded for this clonotype. V is TRBV12-3 or TRBV12-4 and J is TRBJ2-5, with a weak D call TRBD2 (5 bases). The V gene lost 2 bases and the J gene lost 4 bases, with 8 bases spanning the gap. The CDR3 loop spans 13 amino acids. The CDR3 sequence: CASSLFEGETQYF. The CDR3 DNA reads as TGTGCCAGCAGTTTATTCGAGGGAGAGACCCAGTACTTC.